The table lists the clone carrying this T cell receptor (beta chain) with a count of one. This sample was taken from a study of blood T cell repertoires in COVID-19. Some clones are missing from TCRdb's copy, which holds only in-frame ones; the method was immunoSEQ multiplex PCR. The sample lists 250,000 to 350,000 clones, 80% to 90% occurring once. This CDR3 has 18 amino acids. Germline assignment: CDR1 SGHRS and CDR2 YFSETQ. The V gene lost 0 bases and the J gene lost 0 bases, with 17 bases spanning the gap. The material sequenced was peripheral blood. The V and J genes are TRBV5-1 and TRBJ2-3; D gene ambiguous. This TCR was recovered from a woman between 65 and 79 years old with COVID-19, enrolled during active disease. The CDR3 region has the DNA TGCGCCAGCAGCTTGGCCGTGGCGGTTATTTTGAGCACAGATACGCAGTATTTT. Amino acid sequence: CASSLAVAVILSTDTQYF.